This TCR beta chain was retrieved from a study of T-cell memory formation after mild COVID-19. This clonotype occurred a few times. Constant-segment primers were used for 5'RACE, and the resulting TCR alpha and TCR beta cDNA libraries carried sample barcodes and UMIs. TCRdb called the 5' RACE reads again in MiXCR, with one record for every CDR3 protein. The table shows under 150,000 distinct CDR3 sequences, with over 20% occurring only once. CDR3 length: 16 residues. CDR1 is SGHVS and CDR2 is FNYEAQ in the germline V gene. The ends were cut back, 5 bases at V and 1 base at J, with 17 bases in the middle.

This TCR derives from a man aged 18 to 29 who had mild COVID-19 (a few samples of this study predate the infection). Cell type and time point are not known. The sequenced material came from PBMCs or a T cell subset sorted from them (not recorded which). The chain joins TRBV7-6 to TRBJ1-1, with D possibly matching TRBD1 (6 bases). The DNA for the CDR3 is TGTGCCAGCAGCGTAGGTGCAGGGGCAGCGAACACTGAAGCTTTCTTT. Translation gives CASSVGAGAANTEAFF. The whole variable domain, remainder taken from reference TRBV7-6 and TRBJ1-1, is GAGVSQSPRYKVTKRGQDVALRCDPISGHVSLYWYRQALGQGPEFLTYFNYEAQQDKSGLPNDRFSAERPEGSISTLTIQRTEQRDSAMYRCASSVGAGAANTEAFFGQGTRLTVV.